These 6 T cell receptor beta chains came from one sample sequenced in a study of CD8 T cells in ankylosing spondylitis. TCRdb re-called the 5' RACE reads with MiXCR, one entry per CDR3 protein. The sample holds some 30,000 distinct CDR3 sequences, approximately 15% seen once. Material for sequencing was blood. These receptors all come from a male donor with ankylosing spondylitis or in good health (not recorded which).

CDR3 nucleotide sequence: TGTGCCAGTAACAAGGGAGTTGAGCAGTTCTTC. Translation gives CASNKGVEQFF. The genes are TRBV12-3 or TRBV12-4 and TRBJ2-1, with D perhaps TRBD2 (5 bases). This CDR3 contains 11 residues. Between the trimmed V and J ends, which lost 9 bases and 9 bases, there was a span of 12 bases.

The rearrangement joins TRBV6-1 to TRBJ2-2; TRBD1 might be the D (6 bases). CDR3 length: 14 residues. The germline V gene encodes CDR1 MNHNS and CDR2 SASEGT. Deletions cut 3 bases from V and 5 bases from J, with 10 bases between. Here the CDR3 DNA reads TGTGCCAGCAGTGAGGTCCAGGGGACCGGGGAGCTGTTTTTT. The encoded protein is CASSEVQGTGELFF.

The chain combines TRBV3-1 with TRBJ2-5; 8 nucleotides align to TRBD2. Losses at the gene ends were 4 bases for V and 5 bases for J; bases not matched to a gene: 6. This CDR3 spans 14 amino acids. The germline CDR1 and CDR2 sequences are LGHDT and YNNKEL (reference sequence). The CDR3 is CASSPGLVRETQYF. Written as DNA, the CDR3 is TGTGCCAGCAGCCCGGGACTAGTCAGGGAGACCCAGTACTTC.

The chain combines TRBV5-1 with TRBJ2-2, with 7 bases identical to TRBD1. Trimming cost V 1 base and J 4 bases; bases outside gene matches: 7. This CDR3 has 16 residues. From germline, CDR1 is SGHRS and CDR2 YFSETQ. The CDR3 is CASSLTPAGGTGELFF. The CDR3 DNA reads TGCGCCAGCAGCTTGACCCCGGCAGGGGGCACCGGGGAGCTGTTTTTT. The whole variable domain, filled in from reference TRBV5-1 and TRBJ2-2, reads KAGVTQTPRYLIKTRGQQVTLSCSPISGHRSVSWYQQTPGQGLQFLFEYFSETQRNKGNFPGRFSGRQFSNSRSEMNVSTLELGDSALYLCASSLTPAGGTGELFFGEGSRLTVL.

This chain joins TRBV29-1 and TRBJ1-1; D gene ambiguous. Trimming took 1 base from V and 2 from J, leaving 11 bases between them. CDR1 SQVTM and CDR2 ANQGSEA come from the germline V gene. The CDR3 is 14 amino acids. The CDR3 nucleotides are TGCAGCGTTGAAGGTCTTGGGAGAAACACTGAAGCTTTCTTT. It encodes CSVEGLGRNTEAFF.

The chain joins TRBV12-3 or TRBV12-4 to TRBJ2-1; D remains ambiguous. V shed 6 bases and J shed 2 bases, with 8 bases lying between them. The length of the CDR3 is 13 residues. The CDR3: CASSGSTYNEQFF. The CDR3 region has the DNA TGTGCCAGCAGCGGCTCTACCTACAATGAGCAGTTCTTC.